These 26 T cell receptor beta chains were sequenced from one sample in a study of T-cell reconstitution after alpha-beta-depleted transplantation in children. A library of TCRbeta sequences, prepared with unique molecular identifiers, was generated. MiXCR was run by TCRdb on the PCR reads, yielding one entry per CDR3 protein. This table has 420,000 or so distinct CDR3 sequences, 11% appearing once. The sample was PBMCs from the stem cell graft donor, taken from the stem cell graft. The receptors shown here come from a human donor who donated a stem cell graft to a child with acute myeloid leukemia.

This clonotype showed up just a few times. The chain has TRBV5-1 and TRBJ2-1, with 8 bases that match TRBD1. Losses at the gene ends were 4 bases for V and 6 bases for J; bases not matched to a gene: 9. There are 15 residues in the CDR3. Germline V gene sequence: CDR1 SGHRS, CDR2 YFSETQ. The chain's CDR3 is CASSGSGGDANEQFF. The CDR3 bases are TGCGCCAGCAGCGGCTCAGGGGGCGACGCCAATGAGCAGTTCTTC. Variable domain in full (rest from reference TRBV5-1 and TRBJ2-1): KAGVTQTPRYLIKTRGQQVTLSCSPISGHRSVSWYQQTPGQGLQFLFEYFSETQRNKGNFPGRFSGRQFSNSRSEMNVSTLELGDSALYLCASSGSGGDANEQFFGPGTRLTVL.

This clonotype was counted ten times or more. This chain connects TRBV7-2 to TRBJ2-3; 8 bases align to TRBD2. CDR1 is SGHTA, CDR2 FQGNSA, per germline. This CDR3 has 17 residues. V shed 5 bases, J shed 5 bases, and the junction held 15 bases outside the gene matches. The CDR3 DNA reads as TGTGCCAGCAGCCCCCCCAACGGGAGGGCCTCCGGAGATACGCAGTATTTT. Its translation: CASSPPNGRASGDTQYF.

A remark on this clonotype: A single base separates this from a much larger clone, so it may be a read error. The V and J genes are TRBV20-1 and TRBJ2-5; no definite D call. The CDR3 loop spans 14 amino acids. Per germline, CDR1 DFQATT and CDR2 SNEGSKA (reference sequence). The CDR3 DNA reads TGCAGTGCTAGAGATCAGTTAGGGTTGGAGACCCGGTACTTC. It yields the protein CSARDQLGLETRYF.

This clonotype was detected a few times. J is TRBJ2-5 and V is TRBV10-3, with 8 positions matching TRBD2. CDR1 and CDR2 (germline): ENHRY, SYGVKD. The CDR3 runs 17 residues. V shed 4 bases and J 2 bases; nucleotides not matched to a gene: 12. The CDR3 region is CAISGPASGGEQETQYF. CDR3 nucleotide sequence: TGTGCCATCAGTGGACCGGCGAGCGGGGGAGAGCAAGAGACCCAGTACTTC.

This clonotype has a handful of counts. The chain couples TRBV6-1 to TRBJ2-5; D is unclear. CDR3 length: 12 amino acids. V was pared by 6 bases and J by 7 bases, with 12 bases between. CDR1 is MNHNS, CDR2 SASEGT, per germline. The CDR3 DNA follows: TGTGCCAGCAGCGCGTTGGGCGGGACCCAGTACTTC. It is translated as CASSALGGTQYF.

The chain carries TRBV20-1 and TRBJ2-2; 8 bases line up with TRBD1. CDR3 length equals 14 residues. Looked up from germline, CDR1 is DFQATT and CDR2 is SNEGSKA (reference sequence). With 3 bases clipped from V and 1 base from J, the junction kept 1 base outside the gene matches. The CDR3 DNA reads TGCAGTGCTAGGGGGACAGGGAACACCGGGGAGCTGTTTTTT. Protein: CSARGTGNTGELFF.

This clonotype came up a few times. The J gene is TRBJ1-4, the V gene TRBV20-1; 9 nucleotides line up with TRBD1. The CDR3 is 12 residues long. CDR1 and CDR2 from the germline V gene are DFQATT and SNEGSKA (reference sequence). J was trimmed by 6 bases and V by 5 bases; bases with no gene match: 1. DNA for the CDR3: TGCAGTGCTCGGACAGGGGATGAAAAACTGTTTTTT. As protein: CSARTGDEKLFF.

The genes are TRBV28 and TRBJ1-5; D might be TRBD1 (6 bases). Trimming left V 7 bases short and J 9 bases short, with 16 bases between. The CDR3 loop spans 13 amino acids. From germline, CDR1 is MDHEN and CDR2 SYDVKM. CDR3 sequence (DNA): TGTGCCAGCACCGTGACAGGCGGTCGGCCCCAGCATTTT. Protein sequence: CASTVTGGRPQHF.

This clonotype turned up a few times. This chain connects TRBV5-1 to TRBJ1-4; no definite D call. V gave up 3 bases and J gave up 6 bases, with 9 bases separating them. Per germline, CDR1 SGHRS and CDR2 YFSETQ. This CDR3 contains 13 residues. This CDR3 is CASSSGMDEKLFF. DNA of the CDR3: TGCGCCAGCAGCTCCGGGATGGATGAAAAACTGTTTTTT.

This clonotype showed up just a few times. This chain links TRBV10-3 with TRBJ2-5; 13 bases map to TRBD2. There are 17 residues in the CDR3. The V segment lost 3 bases and the J segment 5 bases; nucleotides outside the gene matches: 9. The germline gives CDR1 ENHRY, CDR2 SYGVKD. The CDR3 protein is CAISDGTSGIVGETQYF. For the CDR3, the DNA is TGTGCCATCAGTGATGGGACTAGCGGGATTGTGGGGGAGACCCAGTACTTC.

In its sample, this clonotype was seen many times. The V and J genes are TRBV10-3 and TRBJ2-2; D possibly uses TRBD1 or TRBD2 (5 bases each). Germline CDR1 is ENHRY and CDR2 is SYGVKD. Between the trimmed V and J ends, which lost 8 bases and 1 base, there was a span of 14 bases. The length of the CDR3 is 15 residues. The CDR3 is CAIGSKGRNTGELFF. CDR3 coding DNA: TGTGCCATCGGTTCGAAGGGGAGGAACACCGGGGAGCTGTTTTTT.

This clonotype was detected ten times or more. The chain uses TRBV6-6 and TRBJ2-2, with TRBD2 as a possible D gene (6 bases). V shed 0 bases and J shed 3 bases, with 8 bases lying between them. Germline V gene data show CDR1 as MNHNY and CDR2 as SVGAGI (reference sequence). This CDR3 has 15 residues. The CDR3 reads CASSYSGGYTGELFF. The DNA of the CDR3 is TGTGCCAGCAGTTACTCGGGGGGTTACACCGGGGAGCTGTTTTTT.

The rearrangement links TRBV7-9 to TRBJ1-1; TRBD1 matches at 7 bases. With 1 base clipped from V and 3 bases from J, the junction kept 8 bases outside the gene matches. The CDR3 covers 16 residues. Germline V gives CDR1 SEHNR, CDR2 FQNEAQ (reference sequence). The CDR3 loop is CASSLEGGGLDTEAFF. The CDR3 DNA reads TGTGCCAGCAGCTTAGAAGGGGGCGGTTTAGACACTGAAGCTTTCTTT.

A few counts support this clonotype. This chain connects TRBV7-2 to TRBJ2-1, with 14 bases matching TRBD2. This CDR3 spans 16 amino acids. V lost 4 bases and J lost 2; bases outside the gene matches: 1. Germline V CDR1 and CDR2: SGHTA, FQGNSA. The CDR3 reads CASSWGLAGAYNEQFF. CDR3 bases: TGTGCCAGCAGCTGGGGACTAGCGGGAGCCTACAATGAGCAGTTCTTC.

The J gene is TRBJ1-4, the V gene TRBV20-1; a possible D gene is TRBD1 (6 bases). V was shortened by 3 bases and J by 3 bases, with 17 bases between the two germline ends. This CDR3 has 16 residues. The germline CDR1 and CDR2 sequences are DFQATT and SNEGSKA (reference sequence). The CDR3 nucleotides read TGCAGTGCTAGTCGGGGGGCCCTGGCACCTAATGAAAAACTGTTTTTT. Translated: CSASRGALAPNEKLFF.

This sequence joins TRBV3-1 and TRBJ2-5; D tentatively reads TRBD1 or TRBD2 (6 bases each). V shed 0 bases and J shed 0 bases, with 14 bases lying between them. The CDR3 loop spans 17 amino acids. The V gene's germline CDR1 is LGHDT and CDR2 YNNKEL (reference sequence). CDR3 in DNA: TGTGCCAGCAGCCAAGATGGACCGGGGGCCTACCAAGAGACCCAGTACTTC. Amino acid sequence: CASSQDGPGAYQETQYF.

The V gene is TRBV30, the J gene TRBJ1-1; no clear D. Germline CDR1 is GTSNPN and CDR2 is SVGIG (reference sequence). This CDR3 has 13 amino acids. Trimming left V 3 bases short and J 1 base short, with 9 bases between. CDR3 sequence (DNA): TGTGCCTGGAGGCGGCGGGAGAACACTGAAGCTTTCTTT. Translation: CAWRRRENTEAFF.

The rearrangement links TRBV20-1 to TRBJ2-3; D tentatively fits TRBD1 or TRBD2 (6 bases each). Germline loops: CDR1 DFQATT, CDR2 SNEGSKA (reference sequence). The V end lost 0 bases, the J end lost 1 base, and 14 bases lay between the germline ends. The length of the CDR3 is 16 residues. CDR3 sequence reads: CSARDVGGRRTDTQYF. The CDR3, as DNA: TGCAGTGCTAGAGATGTGGGGGGCCGGCGCACAGATACGCAGTATTTT.

This clonotype has just a few counts. The chain is built from TRBV10-3 and TRBJ2-2; TRBD1 aligns across 7 bases. The CDR3 consists of 15 residues. V shed 3 bases, J shed 2 bases, and the junction held 3 bases outside the gene matches. The germline V gene has CDR1 ENHRY and CDR2 SYGVKD. CDR3 DNA: TGTGCCATCAGTGAAGGGACAGTTAACACCGGGGAGCTGTTTTTT. Encoded protein: CAISEGTVNTGELFF.

This clonotype was observed a handful of times. The chain couples TRBV6-6 to TRBJ1-1, with a tentative D call TRBD1 (6 bases). This CDR3 spans 13 amino acids. Germline-derived CDR1 and CDR2 are MNHNY and SVGAGI (reference sequence). The V gene lost 8 bases and the J gene lost 5 bases, with 15 bases spanning the gap. CDR3 sequence (DNA): TGTGCCAGCTTGTATGGGGGGGCGACTGAAGCTTTCTTT. Translated: CASLYGGATEAFF.

In its sample, this clonotype was seen a few times. The V gene is TRBV7-2, the J gene TRBJ2-1; 14 bases align to TRBD2. The junction had 9 bases not matched to a gene; V was cut back by 6 bases and J by 8 bases. CDR3 length: 16 amino acids. CDR1 is SGHTA, CDR2 FQGNSA, per germline. The CDR3 reads CASSSLGLAGGDEQFF. CDR3 sequence (DNA): TGTGCCAGCAGTTCCCTCGGACTAGCGGGAGGCGATGAGCAGTTCTTC.

In this sample, this clonotype turned up a few times. This rearrangement joins TRBV20-1 to TRBJ2-7; 9 bases are shared with TRBD2. This CDR3 is 14 amino acids long. V trimming: 4 bases; J trimming: 6 bases; junction bases outside the gene matches: 10. CDR1 DFQATT and CDR2 SNEGSKA come from the germline V gene (reference sequence). This chain's CDR3 is CSAKTRTSVSEQYF. CDR3 DNA sequence: TGCAGTGCTAAGACCCGGACTAGCGTTTCCGAGCAGTACTTC.

This clonotype was found a few times. The V gene is TRBV15, the J gene TRBJ2-5; TRBD1 might be the D (5 bases). CDR3 length: 15 residues. V dropped 1 base and J dropped 1 base, with 10 bases sitting between them. The germline V gene encodes CDR1 LNHNV and CDR2 YYDKDF (reference sequence). CDR3 region: CATSRGTGPQETQYF. The DNA for the CDR3 is TGTGCCACCAGCAGAGGAACAGGACCCCAAGAGACCCAGTACTTC. Full variable domain (remainder filled in from reference TRBV15 and TRBJ2-5): DAMVIQNPRYQVTQFGKPVTLSCSQTLNHNVMYWYQQKSSQAPKLLFHYYDKDFNNEADTPDNFQSRRPNTSFCFLDIRSPGLGDTAMYLCATSRGTGPQETQYFGPGTRLLVL.

The chain carries TRBV11-2 and TRBJ2-7; 7 bases agree with TRBD1. Germline trimming cut 5 bases from V and 0 bases from J; bases unmatched to any gene: 4. This CDR3 contains 14 residues. The germline V gene has CDR1 SGHAT and CDR2 FQNNGV. The CDR3 reads CASSTRDSSYEQYV. The CDR3 DNA sequence: TGTGCCAGCAGCACCCGGGACAGCTCCTACGAGCAGTACGTC.

The table lists this clonotype with many counts. CDR3 region: CASSLAAASGETQYF. In DNA form, the CDR3 reads TGTGCCAGCAGCTTAGCGGCAGCCTCCGGGGAGACCCAGTACTTC. This sequence joins TRBV7-8 and TRBJ2-5; D not certain. Trimming shortened V by 0 bases and J by 5 bases, and 13 bases separated the two germline ends. This CDR3 has 15 residues. Germline-derived CDR1 and CDR2 are SGHVS and FQNEAQ.

Many counts were recorded for this clonotype. This rearrangement joins TRBV20-1 to TRBJ2-1; D is perhaps TRBD1 or TRBD2 (6 bases each). Germline assignment: CDR1 DFQATT and CDR2 SNEGSKA (reference sequence). The CDR3 is 15 amino acids. Trimming took 0 bases from V and 5 from J, leaving 14 bases between them. In DNA, the CDR3 is TGCAGTGCTAGAGATATCGTAGGGGGGAACAATGAGCAGTTCTTC. Its protein product is CSARDIVGGNNEQFF.